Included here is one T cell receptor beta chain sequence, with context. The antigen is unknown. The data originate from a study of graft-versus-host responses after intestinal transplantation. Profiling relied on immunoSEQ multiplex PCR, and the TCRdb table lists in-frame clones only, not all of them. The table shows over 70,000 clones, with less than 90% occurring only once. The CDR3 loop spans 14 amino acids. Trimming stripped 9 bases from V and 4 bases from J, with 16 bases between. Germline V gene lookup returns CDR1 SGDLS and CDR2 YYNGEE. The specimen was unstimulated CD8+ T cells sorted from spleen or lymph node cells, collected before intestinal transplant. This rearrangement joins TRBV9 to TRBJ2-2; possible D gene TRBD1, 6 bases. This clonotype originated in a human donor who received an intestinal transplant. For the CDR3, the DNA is TGTGCCACCATACAGGGAATGGGCACCGGGGAGCTGTTTTTT. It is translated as CATIQGMGTGELFF. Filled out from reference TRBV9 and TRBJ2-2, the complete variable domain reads DSGVTQTPKHLITATGQRVTLRCSPRSGDLSVYWYQQSLDQGLQFLIQYYNGEERAKGNILERFSAQQFPDLHSELNLSSLELGDSALYFCATIQGMGTGELFFGEGSRLTVL.